This T cell receptor (beta chain) was sequenced for a study of regulatory T cells in long-lasting Graves disease (dated by TCRdb to 2020 to 2022). Notes on the research overall: Antithyroid drugs had been taken for less than 3 months by newly diagnosed Graves' disease patients. Patients with persistent Graves' disease were compared with patients with newly diagnosed Graves' disease using TCR sequencing and RNA sequencing of peripheral blood. The study took place in China and was registered as a clinical trial. A total of around 35 samples underwent TCR sequencing: about 13 from persistent and roughly 20 from newly diagnosed Graves' disease patients. Paper-wide results and their limitations: Patients with persistent disease shared more public clonotypes (approximately 2,500) than newly diagnosed patients did (around 1,000). Preferential use of TRBV28, TRBJ1-2 and TRBJ2-5 was observed in persistent disease, whereas TRBV20-1 and TRBJ2-1 were favored in newly diagnosed disease. Peripheral blood alone was examined, since thyroid tissue, which constituted the primary lesion, could not be accessed. Lower TCR Shannon entropy and fewer highly expanded clones were observed in persistent Graves' disease patients than in newly diagnosed patients, which suggested clonal expansion. Sequencing and analysis were limited to the TCR beta chain. The authors noted that the small sample size was a limitation that may lower accuracy.

This clonotype was counted only a few times. This receptor's antigen is unknown. No base-level quality is on record; no much larger clone is a single base apart. The method behind the library was multiplex PCR. Instrument on record: Illumina HiSeq 4000. To build TCR beta libraries, CDR3 regions were amplified by Arm-PCR using iRepertoire HTBI primers. PCR products were gel purified before sequencing. As for the original processing: Gene usage analysis of CDR3 amino acid clonotypes relied on the approximately 60 TRBV and about 13 TRBJ segments identified across samples. COPE and FqMerger were used to merge filtered high-quality paired reads into contigs. Contigs were aligned with BLAST to IMGT TRBV, TRBD and TRBJ reference genes, and CDR3 was defined per IMGT. Any clonotype with a frequency above 0.1% was classified as a highly expanded clone. Repertoire diversity was measured by Shannon entropy, and V-J evenness by the Gini coefficient. Clonotypes shared by more than one individual were considered public. TCRdb reprocessed the public reads (quality trimming at Q25 with fastp, clone calling with MiXCR) and kept in-frame beta chains. Every distinct CDR3 protein forms one entry, paired with its most common genes and DNA. TCRdb's processing, not the study's, gives the V and J calls here. In all, the sample holds about 450,000 distinct CDR3 sequences, and less than 15% of those were seen once. About 15% of the sample is held by the ten biggest clonotypes.

Its CDR3 holds 11 amino acids, cysteine through phenylalanine. Only CDR3 DNA remains: 33 bases, in frame from the first base. V ends up 5 bases short and J 10 bases short, with an unmatched junction base count of 1. Based on the germline V gene (reference sequence), the CDR1 and CDR2 sequences are SEHNR and FQNEAQ. The time point tag for this specimen amounts to: newly diagnosed GD, antithyroid drugs for less than 3 months. RNA was extracted from PBMCs in TRIzol for both TCR sequencing and RNA sequencing. Graves' disease was diagnosed according to American Thyroid Association guidelines. Patients were recruited from an endocrinology department in Xi'an, China. Each patient gave approximately 10 milliliters of peripheral blood, collected in an EDTA anticoagulant tube. Ficoll Paque Plus density gradient separation was used to isolate PBMCs, and no additional T cell sorting was done. An Agilent 2100 Bioanalyzer and agarose gel were used to assess RNA quality, and a NanoDrop 2000 was used to measure RNA concentration.

These data are also associated with another study on T cells in Graves' hyperthyroidism and ophthalmopathy. That second report states: A patient counted as having stable Graves' hyperthyroidism if no progression to ophthalmopathy occurred over 18 months of follow-up. Hyperthyroidism patients were newly diagnosed, had a disease duration of under 2 months, and were aged 18 to 65 years. Exclusion was applied to patients with uncontrolled infections, other autoimmune diseases, pregnancy or lactation. Diagnoses relied on clinical symptoms, serum thyroxine and TRAb, thyroid ultrasound and orbital computed tomography. The first round of RT-PCR for the TCR CDR3 was performed with the HTBI primer set and the Qiagen OneStep RT-PCR kit. Most expanded thyroid clonotypes (frequency above 0.001) were also detected in blood, a finding suggesting that blood repertoires may reflect thyroid immune responses. Ophthalmopathy was separated from stable hyperthyroidism by a 13 V-J signature model, with approximately 85% sensitivity and approximately 84% specificity obtained in cross-validation and 80%/75% obtained in testing. In validation, the model predicted progression to ophthalmopathy with around 71% sensitivity and about 72% specificity, a median of 6.5 months before onset. TCR V-J signatures able to tell the groups apart were searched for in a discovery cohort of about a hundred patients, of whom 43 had Graves' ophthalmopathy and 57 had stable Graves' hyperthyroidism. Prospective prediction of ophthalmopathy was tested in an independent validation cohort of some 20 hyperthyroidism patients and some 17 patients who later progressed to ophthalmopathy. The 100 discovery patients were randomly split 7:3 into training and test sets. In addition, the study compared T-cell repertoires in thyroid tissue and in blood from six Graves' hyperthyroidism patients. Once sampling was done, hyperthyroidism patients were given methimazole at a starting dose of 30 mg daily, whereas ophthalmopathy patients were given high-dose intravenous methylprednisolone. Libraries were constructed in a second round of multiplex PCR, after which size selection and purification were performed. Sequencing of the libraries was done on an Illumina HiSeq2000 using paired-end 100 bp reads. Raw data were processed with SOAPnuke, discarding reads with adapters, uncalled bases, mean Phred below 15, or no exact constant-primer or identifier match. COPE v1.2.5 was used to merge the high-quality paired reads, and each unique nucleotide sequence was defined as a clonotype. MiTCR v1.1 was used to align the clonotypes against IMGT TRBV, TRBD and TRBJ reference segments. The analysis included only V-J combinations with a frequency above 0.0001, which together covered approximately 99% of the repertoires. The TCS score was defined as the ratio of F50 (clonal expansion) to E x V (chaos), calculated using BLOSUM62-based TCRdist between CDR3 peptides within each V-J. Welch's t-statistics and random forest reduced fewer than 550 V-J features to fewer than 15, which were used in a naive Bayes classifier (R e1071). No statistical method was used to set the sample size in advance, and investigators knew the group allocation. The paper reports TCR Vbeta CDR3 sequencing of approximately 130 peripheral blood samples: approximately 43 ophthalmopathy, roughly 74 hyperthyroidism and around 17 progressor patients.

The clonotype originates from a woman between 50 and 59 years old with Graves disease. Donor details come from another sample of the same person, matched by shared clones. The V and J genes are TRBV7-9 and TRBJ1-2; TRBD1 fits 10 bases in the junction. Here the sequenced sample was peripheral blood mononuclear cells (PBMCs), taken at new diagnosis, from a patient treated with antithyroid drugs. CDR3 region: CASSRQGAYTF. The nucleotide sequence reads as follows: TGTGCCAGCAGCCGACAGGGGGCCTACACCTTC.